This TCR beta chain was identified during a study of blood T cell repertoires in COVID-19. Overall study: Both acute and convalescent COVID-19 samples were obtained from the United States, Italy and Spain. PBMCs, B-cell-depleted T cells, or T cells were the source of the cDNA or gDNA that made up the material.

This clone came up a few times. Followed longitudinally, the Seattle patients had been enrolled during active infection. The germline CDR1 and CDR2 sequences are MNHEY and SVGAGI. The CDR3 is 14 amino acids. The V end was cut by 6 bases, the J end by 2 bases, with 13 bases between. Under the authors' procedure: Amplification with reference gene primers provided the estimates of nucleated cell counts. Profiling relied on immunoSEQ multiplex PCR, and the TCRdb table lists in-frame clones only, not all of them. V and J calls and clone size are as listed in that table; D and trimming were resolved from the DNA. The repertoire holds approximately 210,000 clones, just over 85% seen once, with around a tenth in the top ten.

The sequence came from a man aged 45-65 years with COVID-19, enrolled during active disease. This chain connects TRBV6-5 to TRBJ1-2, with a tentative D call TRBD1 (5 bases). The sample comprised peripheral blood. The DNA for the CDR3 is TGTGCCAGCAGCCCAACGACAGCCAACTATGGCTACACCTTC. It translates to CASSPTTANYGYTF.